This TCR beta chain comes out of a study of shared clonotypes between healthy human individuals (dated by TCRdb to 2020 to 2021). Concerning the study at large: Three men and a couple of women, aged 18 to 49 years, made up the cohort. For each donor, CD4 naive and CD4 memory were each run on three plates, CD8 naive on two plates, and CD8 memory on one plate. To estimate repertoire size and how much clonotypes are shared between individuals, the study performed deep sequencing of blood TCR repertoires from five healthy adults. To increase sequencing depth and limit assay-specific biases, TCR repertoire library preparation and sequencing were carried out by different laboratories using diverse techniques. Each donor's leukapheresis produced roughly between roughly 0.9 and 8.9 billion PBMCs. What the study reported, not specific to this receptor: Higher generation probabilities were observed for clonotypes shared by all four sorted-subset donors than for non-shared clonotypes. Larger estimated clonotype richness was generally found for naive subsets than for memory subsets. The genetic and exposure-history diversity represented was limited by the small number of donors. Sampling was restricted to blood, and TCR repertoires in tissues likely differ from the TCR repertoires found in blood. Roughly 5% of naive CD4, approximately 3.7% of naive CD8, about 2.5% of memory CD4, and 0.35% to 0.4% of memory CD8 clonotypes were shared across four donors. Pairwise subsampling led to the expectation that sequencing depth would affect the degree of clonotype sharing among donors. Even with the large sequencing depth, rarefaction of the sorted-subset datasets indicated that sequencing was incomplete.

Using the deep immunoSEQ assay, multiplex PCR amplified TCR CDR3 regions from genomic DNA. Genomic DNA extracted from each cell subset was distributed evenly over all wells of several immunoSEQ 96-well plates, and each plate served as one replicate. For sorted subsets, 150 to 250 ng genomic DNA, equal to 30,000 or so T cell genomes, was loaded into each replicate PCR. Purified libraries were quantified with a Qubit 3.0 fluorometer, sized on a Bioanalyzer 2100, and re-quantified with the KAPA Library Quantification kit. Each immunoSEQ 96-well plate was sequenced on its own single-read 150-cycle Illumina NextSeq 550 flow cell. In the authors' own workflow: The immunoSEQ output contained only junctional sequences without quality scores, so filtering could not match that applied to full-length reads. To assign V/J genes and CDR3, sequences were annotated using PyIR, a Python wrapper for IgBLAST v1.9, with IMGT germline references. Any read was removed if the V/J assignment was weak (E-value above 1e-6), the CDR3 was missing, or the read contained stop codons, out-of-frame junctions, or ambiguous translated residues. V3J clonotypes were defined as sequences sharing an identical inferred V gene, J gene, and CDR3 amino acid sequence. To compute the percentage overlap between repertoires, the number of shared unique clonotypes was divided by the size of the smaller repertoire. Three approaches were used to assess repertoire richness: RTK rarefaction, the Chao1 estimator, and Recon v2.1 estimates of unobserved clonotypes. For all TCRbeta clonotypes obtained by the gDNA method from several donors, generation probabilities were computed with OLGA. TCRdb carries this immuneACCESS record with in-frame sequences only. Its versions omit some clonotypes, under half of them owing to an unresolved V gene in the studies checked, with the rest unexplained. V, J and clone size were drawn from that table, and D and trimming were deduced from the DNA. This sample lists approximately 1.9 million clones; just over 90% were detected once. The ten largest account for approximately 1.7% of the sample.

In this sample, this clone turned up once. Its antigen has not been determined. Qualities for individual bases were not recorded, and no much larger clone is one base off. CD8 naive samples were CD45RO-negative cells positively selected for CCR7, giving a CD45RA+CCR7+ population that excluded TemRA cells. Donors were healthy HIV-negative adults with no recently reported acute infections or vaccinations. Every donor was a Caucasian adult living in Nashville, Tennessee, USA. Blood was obtained by leukapheresis, after which PBMCs were separated by Ficoll-Histopaque density gradient centrifugation and cryopreserved in liquid nitrogen vapor phase. Purity and quantity of every magnetically sorted T cell population were checked by analytical flow cytometry. Genomic DNA was isolated from every sorted fraction and measured by UV absorbance on a Nanodrop 2000c. Cut back by 0 bases and 3 bases, the V and J ends lie 30 bases apart. The CDR3 has 22 amino acids, counting the end cysteine and phenylalanine. Just the 66-base CDR3 DNA is kept, in frame starting at base 1. CDR1 and CDR2 are drawn from the germline V gene: SNHLY, FYNNEI.

Recombination connected TRBV2 to TRBJ2-1; the D gene is perhaps TRBD2, on 7 matching bases. Source material: naive CD8+ T cells from PBMCs. The cell subset or site label for this specimen denotes: CD45RA+CCR7+. The source is a man younger than 35 in good health. Some clones in this sample may be carry-over from other donors' samples. The nucleotides are TGTGCCAGCAGTGAAGCGATCTACGGGGGGCTCGGGAGCGGGAATCACTACAATGAGCAGTTCTTC. This codes for CASSEAIYGGLGSGNHYNEQFF.